The rows below give T cell receptor beta chains drawn from one sample of a study of blood T cell repertoires in COVID-19. Sequenced by immunoSEQ multiplex PCR; TCRdb stores in-frame clones only, minus some. The table shows 85,000 to 120,000 clones, with roughly four fifths occurring only once. The sample consisted of peripheral blood. The receptor source for this set is a man at least 80 years old with COVID-19, enrolled during active disease. Each CDR3 is given with its conserved first and last residue. The D gene is left open where the match is weak. Clone size, where shown, is once, few, many, or a class for clones that have expanded.

TRBJ1-4	TRBD1	-	15	TRBV5-1	TGCGCCAGCAGCGCAGACAGGGGGCGGGAGGAAAAACTGTTTTTT	CASSADRGREEKLFF
TRBJ2-3	TRBD2	-	17	TRBV7-9	TGTGCCAGCAGCTTACCTTCTAGCGGTCCCGTGGGTGATACGCAGTATTTT	CASSLPSSGPVGDTQYF
TRBJ1-2	TRBD1	-	16	TRBV4-3	TGCGCCAGCAGCCAAGTAATTTTCGGACAGGGCAACGGCTACACCTTC	CASSQVIFGQGNGYTF
TRBJ2-7	-	-	13	TRBV7-9	TGTGCCAGCAGCTTAGTGGCGGTCTACGAGCAGTACTTC	CASSLVAVYEQYF
TRBJ2-7	-	few	12	TRBV13	TGTGCCAGCAGCTCGACATCCTACGAGCAGTACTTC	CASSSTSYEQYF
TRBJ1-2	-	-	13	TRBV24-1	TGTGCCACCAGTGACCGGCGAGTGGAGGGCTACACCTTC	CATSDRRVEGYTF
TRBJ2-1	TRBD2	-	20	TRBV28	TGTGCCAGCAGTTCGCCAGCCTTGACCGGGACTAGCGGGATGTACAATGAGCAGTTCTTC	CASSSPALTGTSGMYNEQFF
TRBJ2-7	TRBD1	few	15	TRBV28	TGTGCCAGCAGTTTATCGGACAGGGCTGGGAACGAGCAGTACTTC	CASSLSDRAGNEQYF
TRBJ2-7	TRBD2	-	16	TRBV27	TGTGCCAGCAGTCCAGTACGGGGGGGGCTACTCTACGAGCAGTACTTC	CASSPVRGGLLYEQYF
TRBJ1-1	TRBD1	few	13	TRBV7-2	TGTGCCAGCAGCGAGGGGGCAAACACTGAAGCTTTCTTT	CASSEGANTEAFF
TRBJ1-2	TRBD1	-	17	TRBV19	TGTGCCAGTAGTATTTGGACAGGAGTACTGGTGGACTATGGCTACACCTTC	CASSIWTGVLVDYGYTF
TRBJ2-3	-	-	14	TRBV7-3	TGTGCCAGCAGCAACCGGGACTCCATAGATACGCAGTATTTT	CASSNRDSIDTQYF
TRBJ2-1	TRBD2	-	13	TRBV2	TGTGCCAGCTTGAGCGGGACGGGCAATGAGCAGTTCTTC	CASLSGTGNEQFF
TRBJ2-1	-	-	13	TRBV7-7	TGTGCTAGCAGCTTGACTAGTTCGGATGAGCAGTTCTTC	CASSLTSSDEQFF
TRBJ2-1	TRBD2	-	15	TRBV5-6	TGTGCCAGCAGCTTGACGCGACTAGCGTTCGATGAGCAGTTCTTC	CASSLTRLAFDEQFF
TRBJ1-2	TRBD1	-	14	TRBV27	TGTGCCAGCAGTCTCGGGACAGGGCTCGATGGCTACACCTTC	CASSLGTGLDGYTF
TRBJ2-5	-	-	16	TRBV6-2/TRBV6-3	TGTGCCAGCAGTTACAGGTCGGCAGGGGCCCCTAAGACCCAGTACTTC	CASSYRSAGAPKTQYF
TRBJ1-4	-	-	15	TRBV5-4	TGTGCCAGCAGCTCAGACAGAGCCCAAAATGAAAAACTGTTTTTT	CASSSDRAQNEKLFF
TRBJ2-1	TRBD2	-	15	TRBV11-2	TGTGCCAGCAGCCAGACTAGCGGGTCTTACAATGAGCAGTTCTTC	CASSQTSGSYNEQFF
TRBJ1-2	TRBD1	-	15	TRBV28	TGTGCCAGCAGTCTAACCGGGACAGGGATGATCGGCTACACCTTC	CASSLTGTGMIGYTF
TRBJ2-5	-	-	15	TRBV15	TGTGCCACCAGCGGGTTTGGAGACGGGGTAGAGACCCAGTACTTC	CATSGFGDGVETQYF
TRBJ1-5	TRBD1	once	21	TRBV6-6	TGTGCCAGCAGTCTACTAAGACAGGGAGCGAGGCGTTCGTGGAGCAATCAGCCCCAGCATTTT	CASSLLRQGARRSWSNQPQHF
TRBJ2-1	-	-	16	TRBV6-1	TGTGCCAGCAGTGAACGAGGTTGGGGACTCTACAATGAGCAGTTCTTC	CASSERGWGLYNEQFF
TRBJ2-5	-	-	15	TRBV27	TGTGCCAGCAGGAGGGGGAGGGATCGCCGGGAGACCCAGTACTTC	CASRRGRDRRETQYF
TRBJ2-7	-	-	12	TRBV19	TGTGCCTCTGGGGCGTTCTCCTACGAGCAGTACTTC	CASGAFSYEQYF
TRBJ2-7	TRBD2	-	13	TRBV9	TGTGCCAGCAGCGTCGGCGGGAGGTACGAGCAGTACTTC	CASSVGGRYEQYF
TRBJ1-5	-	-	15	TRBV18	TGTGCCAGCTCACCACTTTCCAGGGGCAATCAGCCCCAGCATTTT	CASSPLSRGNQPQHF
TRBJ2-1	TRBD2	-	17	TRBV24-1	TGTGCCACCAGTGATTGGACTAGCGGGAGATCCTACAATGAGCAGTTCTTC	CATSDWTSGRSYNEQFF
TRBJ1-1	-	once	11	TRBV11-2	TGTGCCAGCAGCTTTAGCACTGAAGCTTTCTTT	CASSFSTEAFF
TRBJ2-7	-	few	13	TRBV28	TGTGCCAGCAGTTCCCCTGTTACCTACGAGCAGTACTTC	CASSSPVTYEQYF
TRBJ2-1	TRBD2	-	16	TRBV6-5	TGTGCCAGCAGTTACCGTGTGACTAGCGGAAGGAATGAGCAGTTCTTC	CASSYRVTSGRNEQFF
TRBJ1-2	TRBD1	-	16	TRBV10-3	TGTGCCATCAGTGAGTCGTTTGGGACAGGGAACTATGGCTACACCTTC	CAISESFGTGNYGYTF
TRBJ1-2	-	once	15	TRBV6-5	TGTGCCAGCAGCACCACATCAGGGAACAATTTTGGCTACACCTTC	CASSTTSGNNFGYTF
TRBJ2-7	TRBD2	-	16	TRBV9	TGTGCCAGCAGCGTAGAGGGACTAGCGGCTTGGGACGAGCAGTACTTC	CASSVEGLAAWDEQYF
TRBJ2-7	-	-	15	TRBV11-2	TGTGCCAGCAGCTTAGAAAAGGAGCGCTCCTACGAGCAGTACTTC	CASSLEKERSYEQYF
TRBJ2-1	TRBD2	-	16	TRBV5-1	TGCGCCAGCAATAGTATGGGGACTAGCGGGATCAATGAGCAGTTCTTC	CASNSMGTSGINEQFF
TRBJ2-3	TRBD2	-	16	TRBV7-3	TGTGCCAGCAGCCTAGGGACTAGCGGGGGCACAGATACGCAGTATTTT	CASSLGTSGGTDTQYF
TRBJ2-3	-	-	14	TRBV20-1	TGCAGTGCTAGTTGGTCAGCGGGCACAGATACGCAGTATTTT	CSASWSAGTDTQYF
TRBJ2-1	TRBD2	-	16	TRBV9	TGTGCCAGCAGCGACCCCCCGGGAGGGCCGGTGAATGAGCAGTTCTTC	CASSDPPGGPVNEQFF
TRBJ2-1	-	-	13	TRBV3-1/TRBV3-2	TGTGCCAGCAGCCCCCAAGGGACAAATGAGCAGTTCTTC	CASSPQGTNEQFF
TRBJ1-1	-	-	13	TRBV18	TGTGCCAGCTCACCAGGCAGGGACACTGAAGCTTTCTTT	CASSPGRDTEAFF
TRBJ2-1	TRBD2	-	16	TRBV5-6	TGTGCCAGCAGCCCTCCGACTAGCGGAGCATACAATGAGCAGTTCTTC	CASSPPTSGAYNEQFF
TRBJ1-2	-	-	15	TRBV6-2/TRBV6-3	TGTGCCAGCAGTTCCTTTCGGCAGGGGAACTATGGCTACACCTTC	CASSSFRQGNYGYTF
TRBJ2-3	-	-	13	TRBV6-5	TGTGCCAGCAGTTACACCACGAGAGGGCCGCAGTATTTT	CASSYTTRGPQYF
TRBJ1-2	TRBD1	-	15	TRBV4-1	TGCGCCAGCAGCCAAGTTGAAAGGGGGCGAGATGGCTACACCTTC	CASSQVERGRDGYTF